The 20 T cell receptor beta chains in this list originate from one sample, sequenced in a study of monozygotic twins with inflammatory bowel disease (dated by TCRdb to between 2018 and 2021). Library creation used 5' RACE. The sequencer was an Illumina HiSeq 2500. After reprocessing by TCRdb, each CDR3 protein sequence is one entry, and no DNA is given. The sample table holds 350,000 to 500,000 distinct CDR3 sequences. About 2.4% of the sample belongs to the ten largest clones. The sample consisted of blood. These receptor sequences come from a human donor with ulcerative colitis or Crohn's disease, or a healthy co-twin of an affected twin (not recorded which).

This chain connects TRBV3-1 to TRBJ1-1; TCRdb selects TRBD1, and the lack of DNA leaves this call unchecked. This CDR3 comprises 15 residues. Germline-derived CDR1 and CDR2 are LGHDT and YNNKEL (reference sequence). This CDR3 is CASSQVEQGRPEAFF. The whole variable domain, filled in from reference TRBV3-1 and TRBJ1-1, reads DTAVSQTPKYLVTQMGNDKSIKCEQNLGHDTMYWYKQDSKKFLKIMFSYNNKELIINETVPNRFSPKSPDKAHLNLHINSLELGDSAVYFCASSQVEQGRPEAFFGQGTRLTVV.

The V gene is TRBV2, the J gene TRBJ1-4. This CDR3 is built from 14 residues. CDR1 SNHLY and CDR2 FYNNEI come from the germline V gene. The CDR3 protein is CASSEGSTGEKLFF. Combining the CDR3 with reference TRBV2 and TRBJ1-4 gives the whole variable domain EPEVTQTPSHQVTQMGQEVILRCVPISNHLYFYWYRQILGQKVEFLVSFYNNEISEKSEIFDDQFSVERPDGSNFTLKIRSTKLEDSAMYFCASSEGSTGEKLFFGSGTQLSVL.

J is TRBJ2-3 and V is TRBV29-1; the TCRdb D gene call, TRBD2, has no DNA to confirm it. CDR1 and CDR2 (germline): SQVTM, ANQGSEA. The CDR3 covers 18 residues. The CDR3 sequence: CSVDWLAGEYGYTDTQYF.

The chain carries TRBV4-1 and TRBJ2-2; TCRdb gives TRBD1 as the D gene, but with no DNA this cannot be confirmed. This CDR3 is 15 amino acids long. Germline values: CDR1 MGHRA, CDR2 YSYEKL. The CDR3 sequence is CASSQGQGTTGELFF.

J is TRBJ2-2 and V is TRBV6-2 or TRBV6-3; TCRdb's D call of TRBD2 is untestable without DNA. CDR3 length equals 15 residues. Germline-derived CDR1 and CDR2 are MNHEY and SVGEGT. CDR3 sequence: CASRNGGKDTGELFF.

The V gene is TRBV11-2, the J gene TRBJ2-3; the TCRdb call, TRBD1, lacks DNA for checking. The CDR3 is 16 amino acids. Germline CDR1 is SGHAT and CDR2 is FQNNGV. CDR3 in amino acids: CASSLVGGGLTDTQYF.

The chain uses TRBV6-5 and TRBJ1-2; TCRdb names TRBD1, which stays unverified in the absence of DNA. Germline V gives CDR1 MNHEY, CDR2 SVGAGI. CDR3 length: 14 residues. CDR3 sequence reads: CASSYLDRGQGYTF.

The genes are TRBV10-3 and TRBJ1-1. The CDR3 runs 12 residues. Per the germline V gene, CDR1 is ENHRY and CDR2 is SYGVKD. CDR3 sequence: CAISEFTGEAFF.

The genes are TRBV5-5 and TRBJ2-6; there is no DNA to check the TCRdb D call of TRBD1. The CDR3 totals 17 residues. Germline V lookup: CDR1 SGHKS, CDR2 YYEKEE (reference sequence). CDR3 residues: CASSRGAPSSGANVLTF.

The V and J genes are TRBV10-2 and TRBJ2-3; there is no DNA to check the TCRdb D call of TRBD2. This CDR3 has 11 residues. Germline assignment: CDR1 WSHSY and CDR2 SAAADI. CDR3 residues: CASSRESAQYF.

This chain connects TRBV14 to TRBJ2-2; the TRBD2 assignment by TCRdb is unverifiable without DNA. CDR1 and CDR2 from the germline V gene are SGHDN and FVKESK. This CDR3 contains 19 residues. Here the CDR3 reads CASSMPGLAGGPNTGELFF.

Here the CDR3 reads CAIRTDQETQYF. V and J are TRBV10-3 and TRBJ2-5. CDR3 size: 12 residues. Germline V CDR1 and CDR2: ENHRY, SYGVKD.

The chain uses TRBV6-5 and TRBJ2-1; checking the TCRdb D call of TRBD1 is not possible without DNA. Per the germline V gene, CDR1 is MNHEY and CDR2 is SVGAGI. CDR3 size: 11 residues. CDR3 in amino acids: CASISTGLQFF.

V gene TRBV9 combines with J gene TRBJ2-2; the D gene TCRdb calls, TRBD2, cannot be checked with no DNA. Germline V gene sequence: CDR1 SGDLS, CDR2 YYNGEE. This CDR3 comprises 15 residues. CDR3 region: CASSRAGGNTGELFF.

The chain employs TRBV18 and TRBJ1-3; absent DNA, TCRdb's TRBD1 call cannot be checked. This CDR3 has 16 amino acids. The germline V gene encodes CDR1 KGHSH and CDR2 LQKENI. The CDR3 sequence: CASSPLGQLSGNTIYF.

This CDR3 is CASSFGGGQNTGELFF. The chain uses TRBV7-7 and TRBJ2-2; there is no DNA to check the TCRdb D call of TRBD1. There are 16 residues in the CDR3. CDR1 and CDR2 (germline): SSHAT, FNYEAQ (reference sequence).

The rearrangement joins TRBV5-1 to TRBJ1-6. Germline V gene sequence: CDR1 SGHRS, CDR2 YFSETQ. This CDR3 contains 16 residues. CDR3 region: CASSPNTAGGLSPLHF.

J is TRBJ1-5 and V is TRBV7-3. Per the germline V gene, CDR1 is SGHTA and CDR2 is FQGTGA. The CDR3 totals 13 residues. This CDR3 reads CASSVDVGQPQHF.

The chain carries TRBV7-3 and TRBJ2-7. CDR3 size: 13 residues. The germline gives CDR1 SGHTA, CDR2 FQGTGA. CDR3 sequence: CASSLGPSYEQYF.

This chain uses TRBV21-1 with TRBJ1-2. TRBV21-1 is a pseudogene segment. The CDR3 is 16 amino acids. CDR3 in amino acids: CASSTNCGEGHYGYTF.